One sample yielded the 7 T cell receptor beta chains listed below, sequenced in a study of CXCR3-negative and CXCR3-positive naive CD8 T cells. Researchers prepared the TRB cDNA libraries using 5' RACE with UMI labels. TCRdb reprocessed the 5' RACE reads and stores each CDR3 protein as one record, lacking DNA. The sample table sets out 70,000 to 100,000 distinct CDR3 sequences. Sequencing was carried out using naive CXCR3- CD8+ T cells from blood. Subset specified: CD45RO-CCR7+CD27+CD95- naive CD8+ T cells lacking CXCR3 (TNR3-). Receptors originate from a human donor in good health. Some clones in this sample may be carry-over from other donors' samples.

This chain joins TRBV12-3 or TRBV12-4 and TRBJ1-1. The length of the CDR3 is 14 residues. Here the CDR3 reads CASSLSSSGTEAFF.

The chain recombines TRBV19 with TRBJ2-1; TCRdb's D call of TRBD2 is untestable without DNA. CDR3 length equals 16 residues. The germline V gene has CDR1 LNHDA and CDR2 SQIVND (reference sequence). The CDR3 is CASSIGGRSSYNEQFF.

The chain links TRBV1 to TRBJ2-3; TCRdb gives TRBD2 as the D gene, but with no DNA this cannot be confirmed. TRBV1 is shown as a pseudogene. The CDR3 length is 16 residues. CDR3 region: CTSSQGLAGSTDTQYF.

This chain's CDR3 is CASSGEGSYNEQFF. The chain uses TRBV7-9 and TRBJ2-1. CDR3 length: 14 amino acids. CDR1 and CDR2 from the germline V gene are SEHNR and FQNEAQ (reference sequence).

This chain joins TRBV13 and TRBJ2-5. CDR1 PRHDT and CDR2 FYEKMQ come from the germline V gene (reference sequence). This CDR3 has 14 amino acids. The CDR3 region is CASSSGLDGETQYF. Combining the CDR3 with reference TRBV13 and TRBJ2-5 gives the whole variable domain AAGVIQSPRHLIKEKRETATLKCYPIPRHDTVYWYQQGPGQDPQFLISFYEKMQSDKGSIPDRFSAQQFSDYHSELNMSSLELGDSALYFCASSSGLDGETQYFGPGTRLLVL.

The genes are TRBV4-1 and TRBJ1-1; TCRdb gives TRBD1 as the D gene, but with no DNA this cannot be confirmed. Germline V gene sequence: CDR1 MGHRA, CDR2 YSYEKL. The CDR3 spans 16 residues. The CDR3 loop is CASSQETGYTNTEAFF.

V is TRBV29-1 and J is TRBJ2-1; with no DNA, the TCRdb D assignment of TRBD1 cannot be verified. The CDR3 length is 13 residues. Looked up from germline, CDR1 is SQVTM and CDR2 is ANQGSEA. The CDR3 spells CSVRTPDHNEQFF.